These 7 T cell receptor beta chains came from one sample sequenced in a study of spatial heterogeneity in lung cancer (dated by TCRdb to between 2017 and 2020). Libraries came from 5' RACE. These reads were obtained on a NextSeq 500. TCRdb cleaned the public reads at Q25 with fastp, built clones with MiXCR and kept in-frame beta chains. Rows merge per CDR3 protein into single entries with the most common DNA and genes. Within this sample are approximately 7,600 distinct CDR3 sequences, with around 15% of them counted one time only. The top ten clonotypes cover 7% to 9% of the sample. For these TCRs, the target antigens are not known. According to the study, the label for this sample's time point signals: sample taken at primary tumor resection. Summary of the overall study and its limitations: The tumor nonsynonymous mutation count correlated with the number of expanded alpha and beta TCRs within the tumor.

The specimen comprised lung tumor tissue, sampled at surgery. The receptors stem from a female donor with early-stage non-small cell lung cancer.

This clonotype came up many times. This chain connects TRBV7-8 to TRBJ2-1, with no clear D. V was shortened by 3 bases and J by 5 bases, with 11 bases between the two germline ends. Looked up from germline, CDR1 is SGHVS and CDR2 is FQNEAQ. This CDR3 is built from 14 residues. CDR3 residues: CASSFSRRDNEQFF. In DNA, the CDR3 is TGTGCCAGCAGCTTCTCCCGGCGAGACAATGAGCAGTTCTTC.

This clonotype was seen at least ten times. This chain connects TRBV19 to TRBJ1-4; no clear D. V lost 4 bases to trimming and J lost 5 bases, with 14 bases between them. Germline CDR1 is LNHDA and CDR2 is SQIVND (reference sequence). This CDR3 is 15 amino acids long. CDR3 nucleotides: TGTGCCAGTAGTAGACCTTCGGGGATAAATGAAAAACTGTTTTTT. Its translation: CASSRPSGINEKLFF.

This clonotype was counted at least ten times. The rearrangement joins TRBV28 to TRBJ2-5, with 10 bases that match TRBD2. V was clipped by 4 bases and J by 3 bases; unmatched bases: 11. Germline V CDR1 and CDR2: MDHEN, SYDVKM. This CDR3 has 17 amino acids. The CDR3, as DNA: TGTGCCAGCAGTTCCTATGGTGGAAGCGGGGGGGAAGAGACCCAGTACTTC. This translates into CASSSYGGSGGEETQYF.

This clonotype is categorized as medium-sized. The gene calls are TRBV15 and TRBJ2-5; TRBD2 matches at 8 bases. CDR3 length: 16 amino acids. Looked up from germline, CDR1 is LNHNV and CDR2 is YYDKDF (reference sequence). J gave up 4 bases and V 0 bases, and 7 bases lay outside the gene matches. CDR3 amino acids: CATSRDATSGGETQYF. The CDR3 DNA sequence: TGTGCCACCAGCAGAGATGCTACTAGCGGCGGAGAGACCCAGTACTTC.

At least ten counts were recorded for this clonotype. This rearrangement joins TRBV9 to TRBJ2-3, with a tentative D call TRBD1 (6 bases). This CDR3 is built from 15 residues. CDR1 and CDR2 from the germline V gene are SGDLS and YYNGEE. V dropped 4 bases and J dropped 9 bases, with 21 bases sitting between them. CDR3 DNA: TGTGCCAGCAGCTCGCCAAACGCACAGGGACGAACGCAGTATTTT. Translated: CASSSPNAQGRTQYF.

This clonotype is medium-sized by share. The chain recombines TRBV6-2 or TRBV6-3 with TRBJ1-2, with 7 bases lining up with TRBD1. Germline V CDR1 and CDR2: MNHEY, SVGEGT. The CDR3 covers 16 residues. The junction had 12 bases not matched to a gene; V was cut back by 3 bases and J by 5 bases. The CDR3 DNA reads TGTGCCAGCAGTTATTGGGGGACAGAGCAGATATATGGCTACACCTTC. It encodes CASSYWGTEQIYGYTF.

By sample fraction, this clonotype is medium-sized. The chain is built from TRBV20-1 and TRBJ2-1; 7 nucleotides agree with TRBD1. CDR1 DFQATT and CDR2 SNEGSKA come from the germline V gene (reference sequence). The CDR3 covers 14 residues. The trim removed 6 bases at V and 6 bases at J, leaving 11 bases unmatched. CDR3 nucleotide sequence: TGCAGTGCGCCAGGGGGTGGGGTCCTCAATGAGCAGTTCTTC. Encoded protein: CSAPGGGVLNEQFF.